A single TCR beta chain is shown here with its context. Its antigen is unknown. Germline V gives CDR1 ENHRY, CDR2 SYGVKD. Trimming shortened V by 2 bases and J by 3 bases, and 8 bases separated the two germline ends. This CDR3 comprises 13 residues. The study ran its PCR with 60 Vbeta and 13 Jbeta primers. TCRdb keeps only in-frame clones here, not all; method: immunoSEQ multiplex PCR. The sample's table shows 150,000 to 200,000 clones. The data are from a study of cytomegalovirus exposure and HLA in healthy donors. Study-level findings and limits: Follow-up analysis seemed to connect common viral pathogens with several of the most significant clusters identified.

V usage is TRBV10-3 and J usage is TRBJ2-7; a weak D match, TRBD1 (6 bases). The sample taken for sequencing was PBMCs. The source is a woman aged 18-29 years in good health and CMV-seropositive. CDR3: CAISEPQGYEQYF. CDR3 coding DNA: TGTGCCATCAGTGAGCCACAGGGCTACGAGCAGTACTTC.